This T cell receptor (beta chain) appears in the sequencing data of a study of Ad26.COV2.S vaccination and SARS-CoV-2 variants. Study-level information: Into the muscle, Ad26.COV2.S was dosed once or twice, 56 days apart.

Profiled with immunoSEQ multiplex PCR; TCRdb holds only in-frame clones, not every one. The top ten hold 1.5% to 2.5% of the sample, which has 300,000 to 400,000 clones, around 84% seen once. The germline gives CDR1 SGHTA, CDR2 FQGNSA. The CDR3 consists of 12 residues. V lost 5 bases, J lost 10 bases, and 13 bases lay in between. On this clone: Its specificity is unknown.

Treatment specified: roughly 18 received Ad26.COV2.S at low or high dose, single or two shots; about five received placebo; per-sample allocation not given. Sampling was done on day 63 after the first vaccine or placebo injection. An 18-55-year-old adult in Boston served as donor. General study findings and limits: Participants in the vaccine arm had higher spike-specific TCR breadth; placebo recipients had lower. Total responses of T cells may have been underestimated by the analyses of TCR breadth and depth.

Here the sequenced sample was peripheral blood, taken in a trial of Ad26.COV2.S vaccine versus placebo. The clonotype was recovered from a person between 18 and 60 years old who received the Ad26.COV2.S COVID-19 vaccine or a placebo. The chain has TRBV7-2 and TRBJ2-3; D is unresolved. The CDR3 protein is CASSPLFGPQYF. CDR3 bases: TGTGCCAGCAGCCCGTTATTTGGACCGCAGTATTTT.